This T cell receptor beta chain originates from a study of blood T cell repertoires in COVID-19 (TCRdb year 2020). Background for the entire study: The collaborator samples originated in the United States, Italy and Spain and spanned the acute and convalescent phases of COVID-19. The material from the prospective study consisted of cDNA or gDNA derived from T cells, B-cell-depleted T cells, or PBMCs. The samples were drawn from the first 160 participants of the ongoing ImmuneRACE study and from some 1,300 subjects provided by 6 global collaborators. The sample metadata nearly always contained a de-identified subject ID, COVID-19 status, age in years and sex. A freely available public database, intended as a resource for researchers studying the immune response to SARS-CoV-2, is where the repertoires were released. Deeply sampled blood TCRbeta repertoires from subjects exposed to, actively infected with, or recovered from COVID-19 were included in the dataset. HLA class I and class II types, where available, came from metadata supplied by the sample provider rather than from assay-based typing. Results and caveats for the whole study, not just this receptor: Clinical and demographic metadata were provided uncurated, with the amount varying by source and participant.

Measured from the cysteine to the phenylalanine, the CDR3 is 14 residues long. Just the 42-base CDR3 DNA is kept, in frame starting at base 1. Trimming at the junction amounts to 8 bases on V and 4 bases on J, and the germline ends lie 12 bases apart. The germline V gene provides CDR1 MNHEY and CDR2 SVGAGI. Each collaborating institution followed its own protocols to collect whole blood in K2EDTA tubes. For TCRbeta analysis, collaborators shipped samples in one of three forms: frozen whole blood, isolated PBMCs, or DNA extracted from either of those sample types. To note about this clone: What this receptor recognizes is not known. No base quality information exists; no much larger clone differs at one position.

TCRbeta CDR3 regions were amplified from genomic DNA by means of the immunoSEQ Assay, a bias-controlled multiplex PCR. Turning to the authors' computational methods: The number of nucleated cells in each sample was estimated from the amplification of reference gene primers within the assay. To quantify the absolute abundance of each unique TCRbeta CDR3 rearrangement, sequence reads were collapsed and filtered. For each sample, productive Simpson clonality was calculated as the square root of Simpson's diversity index across productive rearrangements. TCRdb took this table from immuneACCESS and kept in-frame rearrangements with V and J called. Such tables lack part of the clones; where checked against another copy, unresolved V genes explain under half of the gap, and the rest is unexplained. V and J calls and clone size are as listed in that table; D and trimming were resolved from the DNA. For this sample the table gives about 72,000 clones, of which roughly 86% were detected only once. The top ten constitute less than 15% of the sample.

Source material: peripheral blood. This chain is built from TRBV6-5 and TRBJ1-6; TRBD1 is a possible D gene, resting on 6 matching bases. The TCR was taken from a woman aged 55-75 years with acute or convalescent COVID-19. Read as DNA, the sequence is TGTGCCAGCGCCAGGGACAAATATAATTCACCCCTCCACTTT. This gives the protein CASARDKYNSPLHF.